The 3 T cell receptor beta chains below all came from one sample that was sequenced in a study of Ad26.COV2.S vaccination and SARS-CoV-2 variants. Sample treatment: roughly 20 received Ad26.COV2.S at low or high dose, single or two shots; a few received placebo; per-sample allocation not given. Samples were taken on day 63 after the first vaccine or placebo injection. Measured with immunoSEQ multiplex PCR; TCRdb has only the in-frame clones, and not every one. The sample shows more than 400,000 clones, around 92% of them seen only once. The sequencing here drew on peripheral blood, taken in a trial of Ad26.COV2.S vaccine versus placebo. The receptors shown here come from a person aged 18-65 years who received the Ad26.COV2.S COVID-19 vaccine or a placebo.

The chain links TRBV5-1 to TRBJ1-1; D not certain. Per germline, CDR1 SGHRS and CDR2 YFSETQ. Trimming pared 5 bases from V and 5 bases from J, leaving 13 bases between. This CDR3 is built from 13 residues. As DNA, the CDR3 is TGCGCCAGCAGAGCCGGCATGGGGACTGAAGCTTTCTTT. This translates into CASRAGMGTEAFF.

Notes on this clone: The sample contains more than one DNA sequence encoding this CDR3. The rearrangement links TRBV5-6 to TRBJ2-7; perhaps TRBD1 as D (6 bases). Between the trimmed V and J ends, which lost 0 bases and 0 bases, there was a span of 7 bases. Germline V lookup: CDR1 SGHDT, CDR2 YYEEEE. The CDR3 is 14 amino acids. CDR3 in amino acids: CASSLGGPSYEQYF. CDR3 in DNA: TGTGCCAGCAGCTTGGGGGGGCCCTCCTACGAGCAGTACTTC.

This sequence joins TRBV6-2 or TRBV6-3 and TRBJ2-7; 7 bases line up with TRBD2. V dropped 5 bases and J dropped 0; count of bases not matched to a gene: 10. This CDR3 region has 16 residues. CDR1 is MNHEY and CDR2 is SVGEGT in the germline V gene. For the CDR3, the DNA is TGTGCCAGCAGTGACCGTTTGAGCGGGGCCTCCTACGAGCAGTACTTC. This codes for CASSDRLSGASYEQYF.